These 19 T cell receptor beta chains were sequenced from one sample in a study of T cell changes during pregnancy in multiple sclerosis. Clones were read by immunoSEQ multiplex PCR, and TCRdb kept only the in-frame ones, dropping some. The sample has roughly 48,000 clones; approximately 95% are singletons. The material was CD8+ T cells from peripheral blood mononuclear cells, obtained in the first trimester of pregnancy. All receptors come from a female donor with multiple sclerosis, enrolled in a pregnancy study.

This chain connects TRBV29-1 to TRBJ2-3; the D gene is possibly TRBD2 (5 bases). The germline V gene has CDR1 SQVTM and CDR2 ANQGSEA. The V gene lost 3 bases and the J gene lost 0 bases, with 7 bases spanning the gap. This CDR3 comprises 13 residues. The CDR3 is CSVDRGSTDTQYF. The CDR3 DNA sequence: TGCAGCGTTGACCGGGGTAGCACAGATACGCAGTATTTT.

The chain employs TRBV19 and TRBJ2-1, with a weak D call TRBD2 (5 bases). V dropped 3 bases and J dropped 4 bases, with 13 bases sitting between them. The CDR3 sequence is 15 residues long. Germline V lookup: CDR1 LNHDA, CDR2 SQIVND (reference sequence). CDR3 sequence (DNA): TGTGCCAGTAGTATCTCGCTAGCCGAATACAATGAGCAGTTCTTC. Translating gives CASSISLAEYNEQFF.

In this sample, this clone turned up once. The rearrangement links TRBV7-6 to TRBJ2-7, with 7 bases aligning to TRBD2. This CDR3 region has 14 residues. Germline lookup yields CDR1 SGHVS and CDR2 FNYEAQ. V trimming: 5 bases; J trimming: 0 bases; junction bases outside the gene matches: 4. The CDR3 reads CASSPRTSSYEQYF. In DNA, the CDR3 is TGTGCCAGCAGCCCGAGGACTAGCTCCTACGAGCAGTACTTC.

This chain joins TRBV2 and TRBJ1-1, with D perhaps matching TRBD1 (5 bases). In germline, CDR1 is SNHLY, CDR2 FYNNEI. The CDR3 runs to 11 residues. The CDR3 DNA sequence: TGTGGGTCCAGGGTGAACACTGAAGCTTTCTTT. This gives the protein CGSRVNTEAFF.

The gene calls are TRBV28 and TRBJ1-1, with 12 bases aligning to TRBD1. The CDR3 totals 15 residues. V was clipped by 6 bases and J by 7 bases; unmatched bases: 9. Per the germline V gene, CDR1 is MDHEN and CDR2 is SYDVKM. The CDR3: CASRPRDRGRLEAFF. The CDR3 DNA follows: TGTGCCAGCAGGCCTAGGGACAGGGGGCGGCTTGAAGCTTTCTTT.

This chain uses TRBV2 with TRBJ2-1; D is possibly TRBD2 (6 bases). Trimming removed 3 bases at V and 1 base at J, with 16 bases between. This CDR3 is 17 amino acids long. Germline V gene sequence: CDR1 SNHLY, CDR2 FYNNEI. The CDR3 reads CASSDSLSGPSYNEQFF. The CDR3 nucleotides read TGTGCCAGCAGTGATTCCCTAAGCGGGCCATCCTACAATGAGCAGTTCTTC.

The chain employs TRBV30 and TRBJ2-3, with TRBD2 matching 12 bases. Trimming at V came to 5 bases and at J to 6 bases, leaving 9 bases not matched to a gene. This CDR3 has 15 amino acids. Germline V gene sequence: CDR1 GTSNPN, CDR2 SVGIG (reference sequence). The DNA of the CDR3 is TGTGCCTGGGCCACTGGGACTAGCGGGTCGGATACGCAGTATTTT. Its translation: CAWATGTSGSDTQYF.

The chain joins TRBV27 to TRBJ1-1; 9 nucleotides line up with TRBD1. The CDR3 is made up of 15 amino acids. Germline V gene data show CDR1 as MNHEY and CDR2 as SMNVEV (reference sequence). V lost 3 bases and J lost 1; bases outside the gene matches: 3. This CDR3 reads CASSFRDRANTEAFF. The CDR3 DNA follows: TGTGCCAGCAGTTTCCGGGACAGGGCGAACACTGAAGCTTTCTTT.

In DNA, the CDR3 is TGCGCCAGTTGTGACGGGACAGGGGGCAGCGAGCAGTACTTC. This gives the protein CASCDGTGGSEQYF. The J gene is TRBJ2-7, the V gene TRBV5-1; 12 bases are shared with TRBD1. CDR3 length: 14 amino acids. The V segment lost 8 bases and the J segment 6 bases; nucleotides outside the gene matches: 9. Germline V CDR1 and CDR2: SGHRS, YFSETQ.

V and J are TRBV15 and TRBJ2-1; 9 bases fit TRBD1. This CDR3 spans 13 amino acids. Germline V gene sequence: CDR1 LNHNV, CDR2 YYDKDF (reference sequence). J lost 13 bases, V lost 3 bases, and 7 bases had no gene match. In DNA form, the CDR3 reads TGTGCCACCAGCAGCCCTCTCACAGGGGGCCAGTTCTTC. As protein: CATSSPLTGGQFF.

The gene calls are TRBV19 and TRBJ2-7; TRBD2 matches 9 bases. J gave up 4 bases and V 3 bases, and 4 bases lay outside the gene matches. CDR1 and CDR2 from the germline V gene are LNHDA and SQIVND (reference sequence). The CDR3 is made up of 14 amino acids. The CDR3 nucleotides are TGTGCCAGTAGTATCGGTAGCGGGGGTTACGAGCAGTACTTC. It specifies CASSIGSGGYEQYF. Full variable domain (rest looked up from reference TRBV19 and TRBJ2-7): DGGITQSPKYLFRKEGQNVTLSCEQNLNHDAMYWYRQDPGQGLRLIYYSQIVNDFQKGDIAEGYSVSREKKESFPLTVTSAQKNPTAFYLCASSIGSGGYEQYFGPGTRLTVT.

This clone was detected once. The chain couples TRBV27 to TRBJ1-5, with TRBD1 matching over 9 bases. Germline V gene lookup returns CDR1 MNHEY and CDR2 SMNVEV (reference sequence). The CDR3 consists of 18 residues. V dropped 6 bases and J dropped 0; count of bases not matched to a gene: 12. CDR3 nucleotides: TGTGCCAGCAGCCTGGGACAGGGCGGCCTTTATAGCAATCAGCCCCAGCATTTT. Translated, it gives CASSLGQGGLYSNQPQHF.

The CDR3 is CASSGTGGMEEQYF. The CDR3 DNA reads TGTGCCAGCAGCGGGACAGGGGGCATGGAGGAGCAGTACTTC. The rearrangement links TRBV7-9 to TRBJ2-7; 12 positions match TRBD1. Germline CDR1 SEHNR, CDR2 FQNEAQ (reference sequence). This CDR3 spans 14 amino acids. Trimming at V came to 5 bases and at J to 7 bases, leaving 6 bases not matched to a gene.

J is TRBJ1-3 and V is TRBV27; 8 bases line up with TRBD1. This CDR3 has 14 amino acids. V trimming: 4 bases; J trimming: 4 bases; junction bases outside the gene matches: 3. The germline gives CDR1 MNHEY, CDR2 SMNVEV (reference sequence). CDR3 amino acids: CASSSTGVGNTIYF. The CDR3 nucleotides are TGTGCCAGCAGTTCGACAGGGGTAGGAAACACCATATATTTT.

The rearrangement uses TRBV7-9 and TRBJ2-7; TRBD1 aligns across 11 bases. In germline, CDR1 is SEHNR, CDR2 FQNEAQ (reference sequence). The CDR3 is 14 residues long. V gave up 5 bases and J gave up 5 bases; unmatched junction bases: 5. This CDR3 is CASSQGQGVNEQYF. DNA for the CDR3: TGTGCCAGCAGCCAGGGACAGGGGGTTAACGAGCAGTACTTC.

This sequence joins TRBV11-2 and TRBJ1-2; D not certain. Trimming removed 1 base at V and 1 base at J, with 10 bases between. This CDR3 contains 15 residues. CDR1 and CDR2 from the germline V gene are SGHAT and FQNNGV. CDR3 in amino acids: CASSLAGDLNYGYTF. The CDR3 bases are TGTGCCAGCAGCTTAGCCGGGGATCTTAACTATGGCTACACCTTC. The complete variable domain, with remaining parts taken from reference TRBV11-2 and TRBJ1-2, reads EAGVAQSPRYKIIEKRQSVAFWCNPISGHATLYWYQQILGQGPKLLIQFQNNGVVDDSQLPKDRFSAERLKGVDSTLKIQPAKLEDSAVYLCASSLAGDLNYGYTFGSGTRLTVV.

The gene calls are TRBV25-1 and TRBJ2-7; 7 bases are a match to TRBD2. The CDR3 extends over 15 amino acids. In germline, CDR1 is MGHDK, CDR2 SYGVNS. Losses at the gene ends were 2 bases for V and 5 bases for J; bases not matched to a gene: 9. The CDR3 DNA reads TGTGCCAGCAGTGAAACTCTGGGAGGGGCCAACGAGCAGTACTTC. Amino acids: CASSETLGGANEQYF.

The chain joins TRBV5-6 to TRBJ1-2; tentatively, D is TRBD1 (6 bases). The CDR3 has 15 residues. Trimming left V 2 bases short and J 4 bases short, with 15 bases between. Germline V gives CDR1 SGHDT, CDR2 YYEEEE. The CDR3 DNA sequence: TGTGCCAGCAGCTTCCTCCTAGGACAGTCCTATGGCTACACCTTC. It yields the protein CASSFLLGQSYGYTF.

The chain employs TRBV5-1 and TRBJ2-1; 10 nucleotides agree with TRBD2. The CDR3 runs 16 residues. V shed 2 bases, J shed 1 base, and the junction held 3 bases outside the gene matches. CDR1 and CDR2 (germline): SGHRS, YFSETQ. The CDR3: CASSLGLAESYNEQFF. The DNA of the CDR3 is TGCGCCAGCAGCTTAGGACTAGCGGAGTCCTACAATGAGCAGTTCTTC.